This T cell receptor beta chain was sequenced during a study of cytomegalovirus exposure and HLA in healthy donors. Study-level background: The roughly 700 first-cohort repertoires shared a platform with the roughly 120 validation repertoires, as reported in a later analysis.

In germline, CDR1 is SEHNR, CDR2 FQNEAQ (reference sequence). Germline trimming cut 3 bases from V and 5 bases from J; bases unmatched to any gene: 8. CDR3 length: 15 amino acids. Findings of the study overall: Reports showed the classifier diagnosing cytomegalovirus status with high specificity and sensitivity.

Profiled with immunoSEQ multiplex PCR; TCRdb holds only in-frame clones, not every one. This repertoire shows approximately 240,000 clones, approximately 90% found once; its top ten account for roughly 1%. About this clone itself: Its antigen is unidentified.

Separate from the approximately 670-subject first cohort was the approximately 130-subject validation cohort, to which the donors belonged. This sequence joins TRBV7-9 and TRBJ1-1; TRBD1 agrees at 8 bases. Sequenced: PBMCs. The origin of this receptor is a woman younger than 30 in good health and CMV-seronegative. Here the CDR3 reads CASSLDRVDVTEAFF. DNA of the CDR3: TGTGCCAGCAGCTTGGACAGGGTTGACGTGACTGAAGCTTTCTTT.